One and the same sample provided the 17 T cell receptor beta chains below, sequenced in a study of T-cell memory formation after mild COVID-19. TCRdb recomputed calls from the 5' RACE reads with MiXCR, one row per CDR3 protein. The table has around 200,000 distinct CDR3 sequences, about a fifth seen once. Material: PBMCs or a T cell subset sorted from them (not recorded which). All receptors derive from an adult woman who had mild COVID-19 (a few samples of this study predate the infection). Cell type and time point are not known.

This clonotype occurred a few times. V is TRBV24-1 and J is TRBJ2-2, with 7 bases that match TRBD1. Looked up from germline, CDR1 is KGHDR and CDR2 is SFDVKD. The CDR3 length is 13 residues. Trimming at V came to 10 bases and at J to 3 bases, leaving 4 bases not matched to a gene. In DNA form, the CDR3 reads TGTGCCACAGGGGACAGAGACACCGGGGAGCTGTTTTTT. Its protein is CATGDRDTGELFF.

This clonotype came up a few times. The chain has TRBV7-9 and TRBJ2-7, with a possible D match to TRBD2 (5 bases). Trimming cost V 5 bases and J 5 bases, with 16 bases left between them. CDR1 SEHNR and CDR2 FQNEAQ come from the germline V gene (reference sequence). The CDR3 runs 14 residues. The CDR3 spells CASSRVEGSHEQYF. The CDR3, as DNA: TGTGCCAGCAGCCGGGTCGAGGGTTCCCACGAGCAGTACTTC.

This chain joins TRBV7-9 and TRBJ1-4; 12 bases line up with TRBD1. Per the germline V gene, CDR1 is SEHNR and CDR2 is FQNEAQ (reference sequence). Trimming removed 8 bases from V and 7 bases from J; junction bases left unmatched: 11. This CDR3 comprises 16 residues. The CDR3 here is CASGGTGGFHGEKLFF. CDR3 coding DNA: TGTGCCAGCGGGGGGACAGGGGGCTTTCACGGTGAAAAACTGTTTTTT.

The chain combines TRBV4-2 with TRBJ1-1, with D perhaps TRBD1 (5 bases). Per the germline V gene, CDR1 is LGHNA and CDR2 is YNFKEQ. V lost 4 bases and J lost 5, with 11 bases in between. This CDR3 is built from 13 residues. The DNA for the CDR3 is TGTGCCAGCAGCCCGCAGGGATGGACTGAAGCTTTCTTT. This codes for CASSPQGWTEAFF.

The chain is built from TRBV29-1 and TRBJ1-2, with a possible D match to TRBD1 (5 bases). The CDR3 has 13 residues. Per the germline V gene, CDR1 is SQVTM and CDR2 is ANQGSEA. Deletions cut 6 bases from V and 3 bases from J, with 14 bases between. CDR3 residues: CSVGRPRDYGYTF. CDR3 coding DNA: TGCAGCGTGGGCCGGCCCAGGGACTATGGCTACACCTTC.

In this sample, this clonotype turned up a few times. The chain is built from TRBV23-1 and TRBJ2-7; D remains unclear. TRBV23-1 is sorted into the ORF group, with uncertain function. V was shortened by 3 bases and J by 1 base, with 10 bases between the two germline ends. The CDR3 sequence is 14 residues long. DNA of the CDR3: TGCGCCAGCAGTCAGGGGAAAGGGTCCTACGAGCAGTACTTC. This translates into CASSQGKGSYEQYF.

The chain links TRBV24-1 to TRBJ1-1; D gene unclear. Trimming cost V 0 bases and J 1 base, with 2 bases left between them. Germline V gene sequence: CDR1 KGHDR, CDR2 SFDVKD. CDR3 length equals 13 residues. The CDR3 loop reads CATSDLKNTEAFF. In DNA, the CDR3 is TGTGCCACCAGTGATTTGAAGAACACTGAAGCTTTCTTT.

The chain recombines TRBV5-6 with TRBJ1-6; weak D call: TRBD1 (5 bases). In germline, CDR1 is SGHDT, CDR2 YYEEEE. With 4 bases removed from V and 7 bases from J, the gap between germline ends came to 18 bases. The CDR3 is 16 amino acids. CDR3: CASSPGRGLRNSPLHF. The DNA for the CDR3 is TGTGCCAGCAGCCCGGGTCGGGGACTCAGGAATTCACCCCTCCACTTT.

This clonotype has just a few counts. The CDR3 region has the DNA TGTGCCAGCAGCACTATCGGCGCAGATACGCAGTATTTT. Its protein is CASSTIGADTQYF. V usage is TRBV9 and J usage is TRBJ2-3; no clear D gene. Germline V gene data show CDR1 as SGDLS and CDR2 as YYNGEE. V was cut by 4 bases and J by 4 bases, with 10 bases left in between. CDR3 length: 13 amino acids.

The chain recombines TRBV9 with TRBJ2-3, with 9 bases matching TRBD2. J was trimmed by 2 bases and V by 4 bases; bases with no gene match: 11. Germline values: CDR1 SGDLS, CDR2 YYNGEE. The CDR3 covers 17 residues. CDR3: CASSNGGAGGPTDTQYF. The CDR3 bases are TGTGCCAGCAGCAACGGCGGAGCGGGGGGACCCACAGATACGCAGTATTTT.

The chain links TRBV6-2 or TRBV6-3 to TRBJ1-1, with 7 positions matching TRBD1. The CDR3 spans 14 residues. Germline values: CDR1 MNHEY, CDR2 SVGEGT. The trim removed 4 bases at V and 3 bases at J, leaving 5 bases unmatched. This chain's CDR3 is CASSFHQGDTEAFF. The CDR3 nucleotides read TGTGCCAGCAGTTTCCACCAGGGGGACACTGAAGCTTTCTTT.

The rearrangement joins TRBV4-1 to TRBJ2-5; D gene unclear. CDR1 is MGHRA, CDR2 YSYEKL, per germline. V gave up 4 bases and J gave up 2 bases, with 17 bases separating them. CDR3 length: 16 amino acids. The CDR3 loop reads CASSPLDGDFQETQYF. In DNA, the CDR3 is TGCGCCAGCAGCCCCCTGGACGGAGACTTTCAAGAGACCCAGTACTTC.

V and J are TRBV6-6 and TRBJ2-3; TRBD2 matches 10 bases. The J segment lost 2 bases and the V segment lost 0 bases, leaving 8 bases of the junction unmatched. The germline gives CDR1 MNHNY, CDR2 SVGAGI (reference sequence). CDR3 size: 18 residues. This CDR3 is CASSYSQREGPITDTQYF. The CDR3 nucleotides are TGTGCCAGCAGTTACTCGCAGCGGGAGGGACCGATCACAGATACGCAGTATTTT.

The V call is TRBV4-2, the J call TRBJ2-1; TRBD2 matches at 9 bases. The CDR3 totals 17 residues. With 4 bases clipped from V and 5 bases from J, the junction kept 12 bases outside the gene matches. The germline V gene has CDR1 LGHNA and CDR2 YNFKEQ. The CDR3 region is CASSREIAGEGNNEQFF. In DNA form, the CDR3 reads TGTGCCAGCAGCCGCGAGATAGCGGGAGAGGGTAACAATGAGCAGTTCTTC.

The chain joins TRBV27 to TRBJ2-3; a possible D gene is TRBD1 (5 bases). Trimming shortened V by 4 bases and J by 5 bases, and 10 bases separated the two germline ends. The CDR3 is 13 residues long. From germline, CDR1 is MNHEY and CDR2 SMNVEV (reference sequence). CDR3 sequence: CASSSSTVDTQYF. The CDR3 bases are TGTGCCAGCAGTTCCTCGACAGTAGATACGCAGTATTTT.

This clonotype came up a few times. The CDR3 DNA follows: TGTGCCAGCAGTTTAGGGGACACGGGTTCCTACGAGCAGTACTTC. This sequence encodes CASSLGDTGSYEQYF. J is TRBJ2-7 and V is TRBV27, with D possibly being TRBD1 (6 bases). This CDR3 region has 15 residues. The V gene lost 2 bases and the J gene lost 1 base, with 12 bases spanning the gap. Germline CDR1 is MNHEY and CDR2 is SMNVEV (reference sequence).

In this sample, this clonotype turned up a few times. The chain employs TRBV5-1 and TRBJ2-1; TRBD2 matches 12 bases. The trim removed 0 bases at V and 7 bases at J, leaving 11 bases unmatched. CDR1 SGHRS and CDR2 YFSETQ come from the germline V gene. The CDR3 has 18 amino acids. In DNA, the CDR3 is TGCGCCAGCAGCTTGGAGCTAGCGGGGGGGGAGCCACAGAATGAGCAGTTCTTC. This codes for CASSLELAGGEPQNEQFF.